These 21 T cell receptor beta chains originate from one sample sequenced in a study of blood T cells in healthy people across ages. For the second PCR, which ran for roughly 7 to 11 cycles, a sample-barcoded 5' primer and a J-beta primer mix were used. TCRdb re-analysed the 5' RACE reads in MiXCR, keeping a single row per CDR3 protein. The data contain about 650,000 distinct CDR3 sequences, roughly 30% of them seen just once; the ten biggest clones take up 15%. The specimen was blood. The receptor set was obtained from a woman of 80 years or more in good health.

Many counts were recorded for this clonotype. This chain links TRBV30 with TRBJ1-2; D not certain. This CDR3 is 12 amino acids long. V was shortened by 2 bases and J by 2 bases, with 6 bases between the two germline ends. CDR1 is GTSNPN, CDR2 SVGIG, per germline (reference sequence). CDR3 in DNA: TGTGCCTGGAGTCCACGGAACTATGGCTACACCTTC. This sequence encodes CAWSPRNYGYTF.

This clonotype was seen repeatedly, ten times or more. V gene TRBV20-1 combines with J gene TRBJ1-5, with a tentative D call TRBD1 (5 bases). The CDR3 is made up of 14 amino acids. V gave up 5 bases and J gave up 0 bases, with 11 bases separating them. CDR1 is DFQATT and CDR2 is SNEGSKA in the germline V gene (reference sequence). The CDR3 nucleotides read TGCAGTGCTCCGACAGCCCGTAGCAATCAGCCCCAGCATTTT. It translates to CSAPTARSNQPQHF.

This clonotype has a count of ten or more. The V call is TRBV20-1, the J call TRBJ1-2, with D perhaps matching TRBD1 (5 bases). Looked up from germline, CDR1 is DFQATT and CDR2 is SNEGSKA (reference sequence). The V end was cut by 6 bases, the J end by 8 bases, with 13 bases between. The CDR3 is 11 residues long. In DNA form, the CDR3 reads TGCAGTGCCCCCGGGGGGGGAGGCTACACCTTC. This encodes CSAPGGGGYTF.

This clonotype was recorded many times. The rearrangement uses TRBV7-2 and TRBJ2-1; D may be TRBD2 (6 bases). Trimming took off 6 bases at V and 4 bases at J, with 13 bases between the two ends. The CDR3 length is 14 residues. Germline CDR1 and CDR2: SGHTA and FQGNSA. The CDR3 DNA sequence: TGTGCCAGCAGGAGGGACGGGGGATACAATGAGCAGTTCTTC. Protein: CASRRDGGYNEQFF.

In this sample, this clonotype turned up many times. V usage is TRBV20-1 and J usage is TRBJ1-5; D unclear. The V end lost 0 bases, the J end lost 9 bases, and 9 bases lay between the germline ends. CDR1 and CDR2 from the germline V gene are DFQATT and SNEGSKA (reference sequence). The CDR3 has 12 amino acids. This chain's CDR3 is CSARDGVSPQHF. CDR3 DNA: TGCAGTGCTAGAGATGGAGTATCGCCCCAGCATTTT.

This clonotype has more than one count but fewer than ten. This chain connects TRBV7-8 to TRBJ1-5, with no clear D. The germline CDR1 and CDR2 sequences are SGHVS and FQNEAQ. V was shortened by 5 bases and J by 6 bases, with 8 bases between the two germline ends. This CDR3 comprises 12 residues. As DNA, the CDR3 is TGTGCCAGCAGCACTTGGGGTCAGCCCCAGCATTTT. Protein: CASSTWGQPQHF.

As for this clonotype: Being one base from a much bigger clone, this may be a read error. This rearrangement joins TRBV7-2 to TRBJ2-3; a possible D gene is TRBD2 (6 bases). CDR3 size: 17 residues. The germline CDR1 and CDR2 sequences are SGHTA and FQGNSA. Written as DNA, the CDR3 is TGTGCCAGCAGCTCCGAGCGGGCCCCCGGAGGCACAGATGCGCAGTATTTT. Translating it yields CASSSERAPGGTDAQYF.

This clonotype was seen repeatedly, ten times or more. The CDR3 is CASSWAGGQSYGYTF. In DNA, the CDR3 is TGCGCCAGCAGCTGGGCAGGGGGGCAGAGCTATGGCTACACCTTC. The chain joins TRBV5-1 to TRBJ1-2, with 7 bases aligning to TRBD1. CDR1 is SGHRS, CDR2 YFSETQ, per germline. Unmatched junction bases numbered 9, after V lost 3 bases and J lost 4 bases. CDR3 length equals 15 residues.

This clonotype was seen many times. The rearrangement links TRBV20-1 to TRBJ2-5; no firm D call. Per the germline V gene, CDR1 is DFQATT and CDR2 is SNEGSKA (reference sequence). This CDR3 region has 12 residues. V was cut by 3 bases and J by 1 base, with 6 bases left in between. CDR3 amino acids: CSARSFQETQYF. CDR3 sequence (DNA): TGCAGTGCTAGGTCATTCCAAGAGACCCAGTACTTC.

This clonotype has ten or more counts. The CDR3, as DNA: TGCAGTGCAGTACAGGGAAACTATGGCTACACCTTC. Translation gives CSAVQGNYGYTF. J is TRBJ1-2 and V is TRBV20-1; tentative D call: TRBD1 (6 bases). The germline V gene has CDR1 DFQATT and CDR2 SNEGSKA (reference sequence). V lost 6 bases to trimming and J lost 2 bases, with 10 bases between them. The CDR3 has 12 amino acids.

This clonotype was seen a single time. This chain joins TRBV9 and TRBJ2-2; a weak D match, TRBD2 (6 bases). This CDR3 is 16 amino acids long. Germline CDR1 and CDR2: SGDLS and YYNGEE. V lost 3 bases and J 0 bases, leaving 12 bases between the germline ends. The CDR3 nucleotides read TGTGCCAGCAGCGCCTGGGGGGTATCGAACACCGGGGAGCTGTTTTTT. This translates into CASSAWGVSNTGELFF.

With regard to this clonotype: One end of the junction is discordant with germline, which a read error may explain. The V gene is TRBV10-3, the J gene TRBJ1-3; tentatively, D is TRBD1 (5 bases). The CDR3 length is 16 residues. Germline loops: CDR1 ENHRY, CDR2 SYGVKD. The CDR3, as DNA: TGTGCCAGCAGTTCGAGGGGCCAAGGCTCTGGAAACACCATATATTTT. Its translation: CASSSRGQGSGNTIYF.

The CDR3 loop is CASTGDTDTQYF. CDR3 nucleotide sequence: TGTGCCAGCACCGGCGATACAGATACGCAGTATTTT. This chain joins TRBV6-6 and TRBJ2-3; D unclear. CDR1 MNHNY and CDR2 SVGAGI come from the germline V gene (reference sequence). Trimming took 7 bases from V and 3 from J, leaving 8 bases between them. The CDR3 runs 12 residues.

The sample holds many counts of this clonotype. The chain is built from TRBV5-6 and TRBJ2-3, with D possibly matching TRBD2 (6 bases). Per germline, CDR1 SGHDT and CDR2 YYEEEE. V dropped 4 bases and J dropped 3 bases, with 15 bases sitting between them. CDR3 length equals 15 residues. The CDR3 nucleotides read TGTGCCAGCAGCCCCGGGACTCGAGGGACAGATACGCAGTATTTT. Its translation: CASSPGTRGTDTQYF.

The J gene is TRBJ2-3, the V gene TRBV29-1; D call uncertain. Germline loops: CDR1 SQVTM, CDR2 ANQGSEA. V lost 5 bases and J 4 bases, leaving 13 bases between the germline ends. CDR3 size: 13 residues. CDR3 residues: CSVRTPGADTQYF. The CDR3 DNA is TGCAGCGTTAGGACCCCTGGAGCAGATACGCAGTATTTT.

This clonotype showed up just a few times. This could be a read error, since a much larger clone is one nucleotide away. The chain uses TRBV4-2 and TRBJ1-2; possible D gene TRBD1, 6 bases. The CDR3 is made up of 14 amino acids. The germline V and J ends were trimmed by 0 bases and 8 bases, with 13 bases remaining between them. The V gene's germline CDR1 is LGHNA and CDR2 YNFKEQ. Here the CDR3 DNA reads TGTGCCAGCAGCCAAGATCGGGGGGCAGGAGGCTACACCTTC. Its translation: CASSQDRGAGGYTF.

With respect to this clonotype: This may stem from a read error, because a much larger clone lies one nucleotide away. The gene calls are TRBV28 and TRBJ2-1; D is unresolved. Germline V lookup: CDR1 MDHEN, CDR2 SYDVKM. The CDR3 has 14 amino acids. The ends were cut back, 1 base at V and 10 bases at J, with 14 bases in the middle. The CDR3 nucleotides are TGTGCCAGCAGTTTATTGTGGCAGAACTACGAGCAGTTCTTC. Translating it yields CASSLLWQNYEQFF.

This clonotype was seen ten or more times. The V and J genes are TRBV10-3 and TRBJ2-7, with a tentative D call TRBD2 (7 bases). This CDR3 has 14 amino acids. V lost 8 bases and J lost 5, with 19 bases in between. Germline V lookup: CDR1 ENHRY, CDR2 SYGVKD. This CDR3 reads CAIRASGGPHEQYF. The CDR3 bases are TGTGCCATCCGCGCCTCCGGGGGGCCCCACGAGCAGTACTTC.

About this clonotype itself: A much larger clone differs from this one at a single base, so this may be a read error. The rearrangement uses TRBV7-2 and TRBJ2-1, with D perhaps being TRBD1 or TRBD2 (6 bases each). With 4 bases removed from V and 7 bases from J, the gap between germline ends came to 14 bases. In germline, CDR1 is SGHTA, CDR2 FQGNSA. The CDR3 has 14 residues. The CDR3 sequence: CASSCRGRPNEQFF. The DNA for the CDR3 is TGTGCCAGCAGCTGTCGGGGGCGGCCTAATGAGCAGTTCTTC.

This clonotype was seen a single time. This chain connects TRBV20-1 to TRBJ1-2; D is possibly TRBD1 (5 bases). This CDR3 comprises 14 residues. The V and J ends lost 6 bases and 4 bases respectively, with 18 bases between them. In germline, CDR1 is DFQATT, CDR2 SNEGSKA (reference sequence). The CDR3 loop is CSAEGHLGSYGYTF. The CDR3 nucleotides are TGCAGTGCCGAAGGACATCTGGGATCCTATGGCTACACCTTC.

This clonotype was seen ten or more times. The chain employs TRBV11-1 and TRBJ2-1; 8 nucleotides agree with TRBD2. Germline V gene lookup returns CDR1 SGHAT and CDR2 FQDESV (reference sequence). There are 16 residues in the CDR3. V trimming: 3 bases; J trimming: 7 bases; junction bases outside the gene matches: 11. CDR3 DNA: TGTGCCAGCAGCTTTGGTAGCGGGGAGGCTAGGAATGAGCAGTTCTTC. It translates to CASSFGSGEARNEQFF.